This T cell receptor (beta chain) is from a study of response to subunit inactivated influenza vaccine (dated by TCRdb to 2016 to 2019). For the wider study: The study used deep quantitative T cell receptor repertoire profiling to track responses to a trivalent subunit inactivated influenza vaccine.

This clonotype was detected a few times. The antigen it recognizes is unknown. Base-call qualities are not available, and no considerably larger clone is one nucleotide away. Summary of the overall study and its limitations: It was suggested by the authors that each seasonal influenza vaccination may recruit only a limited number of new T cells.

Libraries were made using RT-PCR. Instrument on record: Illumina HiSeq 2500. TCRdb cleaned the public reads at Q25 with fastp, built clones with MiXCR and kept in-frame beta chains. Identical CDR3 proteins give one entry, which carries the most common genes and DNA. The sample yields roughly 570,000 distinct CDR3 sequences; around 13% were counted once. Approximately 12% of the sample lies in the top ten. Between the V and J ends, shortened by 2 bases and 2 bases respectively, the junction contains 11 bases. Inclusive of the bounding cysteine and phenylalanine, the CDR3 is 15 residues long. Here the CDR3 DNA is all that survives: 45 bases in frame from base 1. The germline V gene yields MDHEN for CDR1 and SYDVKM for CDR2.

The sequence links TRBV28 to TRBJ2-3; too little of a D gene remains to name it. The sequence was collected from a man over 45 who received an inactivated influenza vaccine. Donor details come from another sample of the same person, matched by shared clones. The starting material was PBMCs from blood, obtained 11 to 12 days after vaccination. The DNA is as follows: TGTGCCAGCAGTTTAACGGGCTCGCTCACAGATACGCAGTATTTT. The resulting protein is CASSLTGSLTDTQYF.